The clone carrying this TCR beta chain appeared many times. This sample is part of a study of spatial heterogeneity in lung cancer. Time point here: sample taken at primary tumor resection. V lost 0 bases to trimming and J lost 10 bases, with 16 bases between them. Germline lookup yields CDR1 MNHNY and CDR2 SVGAGI (reference sequence). This CDR3 is 16 amino acids long. In TCRdb, the 5' RACE reads were re-called with MiXCR into one record per CDR3 protein. The profile shows about 38,000 distinct CDR3 sequences, roughly 5.4% of them singletons. The sample in question was PBMCs, obtained at surgery. The chain carries TRBV6-6 and TRBJ1-6; a weak D match, TRBD1 (5 bases). This receptor was taken from a female donor with early-stage non-small cell lung cancer. The CDR3, as DNA: TGTGCCAGCAGTTACTCAGGCAGGGCACCGAGATCACCCCTCCACTTT. As protein: CASSYSGRAPRSPLHF.